One sample yielded the 13 T cell receptor beta chains listed below, sequenced in a study of shared clonotypes between healthy human individuals. Clones were read by immunoSEQ multiplex PCR, and TCRdb kept only the in-frame ones, dropping some. The data contain some 1,600,000 clones, under 99% of them singletons. The sequenced material came from naive CD4+ T cells sorted from blood. Documented subset: CD45RA+ positively selected. These receptors were taken from a man aged 25 to 45 in good health.

Comments on this clone: Distinct nucleotide sequences in the sample also encode this CDR3. This chain links TRBV6-5 with TRBJ2-2, with TRBD2 matching 13 bases. Per the germline V gene, CDR1 is MNHEY and CDR2 is SVGAGI. V lost 1 base, J lost 6 bases, and 2 bases stayed unmatched. The CDR3 is made up of 16 amino acids. The CDR3, as DNA: TGTGCCAGCAGTTACTTGACTAGCGGGAGGCCCGGGGAGCTGTTTTTT. This gives the protein CASSYLTSGRPGELFF.

The chain joins TRBV9 to TRBJ2-1; TRBD2 matches 7 bases. The CDR3 runs 15 residues. Trimming at V came to 4 bases and at J to 9 bases, leaving 13 bases not matched to a gene. Germline CDR1 SGDLS, CDR2 YYNGEE. CDR3 residues: CASSLRSGTNAEQFF. Here the CDR3 DNA reads TGTGCCAGCAGCCTCCGATCCGGGACTAACGCTGAGCAGTTCTTC.

The chain carries TRBV28 and TRBJ2-7; 7 bases agree with TRBD1. This CDR3 region has 13 residues. The ends lost 5 bases at V and 4 bases at J; junction bases unmatched: 5. Germline V gene data show CDR1 as MDHEN and CDR2 as SYDVKM. The CDR3 is CASSPDRVYEQYF. CDR3 nucleotides: TGTGCCAGCAGTCCAGACAGGGTTTACGAGCAGTACTTC.

V gene TRBV29-1 combines with J gene TRBJ2-7; TRBD2 matches at 9 bases. Germline V gene sequence: CDR1 SQVTM, CDR2 ANQGSEA. The CDR3 covers 13 residues. Trimming took 4 bases from V and 6 from J; bases not matched to a gene: 7. The chain's CDR3 is CSVASGILGEQYF. Here the CDR3 DNA reads TGCAGCGTTGCTAGCGGGATCTTGGGCGAGCAGTACTTC.

In this sample, this clone turned up once. The rearrangement joins TRBV28 to TRBJ1-5; D remains unclear. Germline V CDR1 and CDR2: MDHEN, SYDVKM. This CDR3 contains 12 residues. V was cut by 5 bases and J by 6 bases, with 8 bases left in between. CDR3 amino acids: CASSEASQPQHF. The CDR3 region has the DNA TGTGCCAGCAGTGAGGCGAGTCAGCCCCAGCATTTT.

With respect to this clone: Other nucleotide sequences from this sample produce the same CDR3. This rearrangement joins TRBV2 to TRBJ2-1; 8 bases are shared with TRBD2. The CDR3 has 15 residues. Germline-derived CDR1 and CDR2 are SNHLY and FYNNEI. The trim removed 2 bases at V and 3 bases at J, leaving 3 bases unmatched. In DNA form, the CDR3 reads TGTGCCAGCAGTGAAAACGGGAGGGACTACAATGAGCAGTTCTTC. This encodes CASSENGRDYNEQFF.

The chain carries TRBV6-6 and TRBJ1-4; 8 bases agree with TRBD1. CDR3 length: 13 amino acids. Germline V lookup: CDR1 MNHNY, CDR2 SVGAGI (reference sequence). J lost 8 bases, V lost 10 bases, and 9 bases had no gene match. The CDR3 sequence is CATQGQALEKLFF. CDR3 DNA sequence: TGTGCCACCCAGGGACAGGCCCTCGAAAAACTGTTTTTT.

With regard to this clone: The same CDR3 also results from other DNA sequences found in this sample. J is TRBJ2-5 and V is TRBV29-1; TRBD1 might be the D (6 bases). V lost 6 bases to trimming and J lost 1 base, with 9 bases between them. CDR1 and CDR2 (germline): SQVTM, ANQGSEA. This CDR3 is built from 12 residues. CDR3 in amino acids: CSVVQGQETQYF. For the CDR3, the DNA is TGCAGCGTCGTACAGGGCCAAGAGACCCAGTACTTC.

The chain recombines TRBV5-5 with TRBJ2-7; D is undetermined. Germline V gene sequence: CDR1 SGHKS, CDR2 YYEKEE (reference sequence). V was shortened by 0 bases and J by 4 bases, with 14 bases between the two germline ends. CDR3 size: 15 residues. CDR3 nucleotide sequence: TGTGCCAGCAGCTTGGCCAGTGGTAAAAGTTACGAGCAGTACTTC. It is translated as CASSLASGKSYEQYF.

The chain joins TRBV6-6 to TRBJ2-1; 9 positions match TRBD2. CDR3 length equals 15 residues. V lost 7 bases and J lost 5; bases outside the gene matches: 9. Germline CDR1 MNHNY, CDR2 SVGAGI (reference sequence). The CDR3, as DNA: TGTGCCAGCAAAGGGCTAGCGGGGCCCGACAATGAGCAGTTCTTC. The encoded protein is CASKGLAGPDNEQFF.

The rearrangement joins TRBV18 to TRBJ2-7; D may be TRBD1 (6 bases). The CDR3 runs to 14 residues. CDR1 KGHSH and CDR2 LQKENI come from the germline V gene. Trimming removed 4 bases from V and 2 bases from J, with 12 bases in between. The CDR3 DNA follows: TGTGCCAGCTCACGAGGGGGTACGGCCTACGAGCAGTACTTC. Its protein is CASSRGGTAYEQYF.

This sequence joins TRBV4-1 and TRBJ2-1, with 8 bases that match TRBD2. The V segment lost 4 bases and the J segment 7 bases; nucleotides outside the gene matches: 15. Germline CDR1 reads MGHRA; CDR2 reads YSYEKL. This CDR3 comprises 17 residues. CDR3 sequence reads: CASSPLGSGIIGNEQFF. The CDR3 DNA reads TGCGCCAGCAGCCCCCTGGGTAGCGGGATAATTGGGAATGAGCAGTTCTTC.

This clone came up once. The chain recombines TRBV5-6 with TRBJ2-1; the match to TRBD2 covers 9 bases. The V gene's germline CDR1 is SGHDT and CDR2 YYEEEE. With 2 bases clipped from V and 1 base from J, the junction kept 13 bases outside the gene matches. This CDR3 is built from 19 residues. The CDR3 spells CASSFGQLRAGGSYNEQFF. Here the CDR3 DNA reads TGTGCCAGCAGCTTTGGGCAACTAAGGGCGGGAGGGTCCTACAATGAGCAGTTCTTC.